This entry features one TCR beta chain sequence. The germline gives CDR1 SGDLS, CDR2 YYNGEE. The length of the CDR3 is 14 residues. V gave up 0 bases and J gave up 5 bases, with 11 bases separating them. Reverse transcribing all isolated RNA meant expressed TCRB transcripts were sequenced. The protocol was immunoSEQ multiplex PCR, while the TCRdb copy is restricted to in-frame clones and leaves out a portion. The sample includes roughly 240,000 clones, more than 65% of them seen just once. The sample is drawn from a study of beta chain features in type 1 diabetes. A heparinised blood draw that averaged about 100 mL was obtained once from each donor.

The origin of this receptor is a man aged 25-45 years in good health. The V gene is TRBV9, the J gene TRBJ1-2, with D perhaps matching TRBD1 (5 bases). The sequenced material came from naive CD4+ T cells from blood. The CDR3 loop is CASSVGTSDYGYTF. The CDR3 DNA sequence: TGTGCCAGCAGCGTAGGGACATCCGATTATGGCTACACCTTC.